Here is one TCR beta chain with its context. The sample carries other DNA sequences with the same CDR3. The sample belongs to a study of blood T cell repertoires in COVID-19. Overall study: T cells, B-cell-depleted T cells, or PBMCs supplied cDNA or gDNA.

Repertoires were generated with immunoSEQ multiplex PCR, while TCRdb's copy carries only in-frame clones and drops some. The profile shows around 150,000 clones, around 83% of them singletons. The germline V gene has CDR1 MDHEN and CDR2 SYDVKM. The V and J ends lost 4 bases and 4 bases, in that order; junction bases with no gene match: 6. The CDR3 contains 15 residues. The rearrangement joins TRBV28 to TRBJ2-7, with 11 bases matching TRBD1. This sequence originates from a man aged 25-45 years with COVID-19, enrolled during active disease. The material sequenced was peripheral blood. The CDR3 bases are TGTGCCAGCAGTTCTATAGGACAGGGGGCTTACGAGCAGTACTTC. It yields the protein CASSSIGQGAYEQYF.